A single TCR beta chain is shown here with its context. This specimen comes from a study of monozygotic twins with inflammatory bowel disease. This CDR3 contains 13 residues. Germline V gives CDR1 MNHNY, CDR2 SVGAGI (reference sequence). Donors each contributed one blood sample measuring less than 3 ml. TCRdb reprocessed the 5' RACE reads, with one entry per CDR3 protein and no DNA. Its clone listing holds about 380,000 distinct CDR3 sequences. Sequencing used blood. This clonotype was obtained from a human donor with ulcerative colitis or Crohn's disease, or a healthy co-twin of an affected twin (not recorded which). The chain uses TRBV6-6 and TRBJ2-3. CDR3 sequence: CAIQARSADTQYF.